This passage covers 20 T cell receptor beta chains from one sample sequenced in a study of response to subunit inactivated influenza vaccine. MiXCR, applied by TCRdb to the RT-PCR reads, yields one record per CDR3 protein. Of about 240,000 distinct CDR3 sequences in the sample, over 9% are singletons; the top ten hold less than 8.5%. Sequenced here: non-naive T cells sorted from PBMCs, sampled 14 to 15 days before vaccination. The receptors stem from a man aged 50 to 60 who received an inactivated influenza vaccine.

This clonotype was counted many times. The chain combines TRBV3-1 with TRBJ2-2; 8 nucleotides match TRBD1. V shed 1 base and J 6 bases; nucleotides not matched to a gene: 1. The CDR3 has 14 amino acids. Germline-derived CDR1 and CDR2 are LGHDT and YNNKEL (reference sequence). The CDR3 DNA is TGTGCCAGCAGCCAAGGGACAGGGCCCGGGGAGCTGTTTTTT. Translating it yields CASSQGTGPGELFF.

In its sample, this clonotype was seen many times. The rearrangement joins TRBV2 to TRBJ2-2, with D unresolved. Germline CDR1 and CDR2: SNHLY and FYNNEI. V lost 7 bases and J lost 4, with 16 bases in between. The CDR3 runs to 15 residues. CDR3 nucleotide sequence: TGTGCCAGCATAAGCAGGCGACCCACCACCGGGGAGCTGTTTTTT. Protein sequence: CASISRRPTTGELFF.

Comment on this clonotype: A read error may explain this, as a much larger clone is one base away. V usage is TRBV20-1 and J usage is TRBJ2-7; the match to TRBD2 covers 8 bases. The CDR3 spans 18 residues. Germline V CDR1 and CDR2: DFQATT, SNEGSKA (reference sequence). Trimming took 6 bases from V and 0 from J; bases not matched to a gene: 19. As DNA, the CDR3 is TGCAGTGCGGACGGGACTAGGGGGGGGGATAGGAGCTCCTACGAGCAGTACTTC. It specifies CSADGTRGGDRSSYEQYF.

This clonotype was observed a handful of times. The V call is TRBV18, the J call TRBJ2-1; D unresolved. This CDR3 has 14 residues. Germline CDR1 is KGHSH and CDR2 is LQKENI. V was cut by 1 base and J by 8 bases, with 12 bases left in between. In nucleotides, the CDR3 is TGTGCCAGCTCACCACGGGAAAGGTCCGATGAGCAGTTCTTC. This sequence encodes CASSPRERSDEQFF.

This clonotype occurred a few times. The V gene is TRBV19, the J gene TRBJ2-6, with D hard to call. V was trimmed by 5 bases and J by 0 bases, leaving 5 bases between them. Germline V CDR1 and CDR2: LNHDA, SQIVND (reference sequence). The CDR3 sequence is 14 residues long. The CDR3 nucleotides are TGTGCCAGTAGTGCATTCTCTGGGGCCAACGTCCTGACTTTC. This translates into CASSAFSGANVLTF.

The genes are TRBV11-2 and TRBJ2-2, with D possibly matching TRBD1 (6 bases). Germline V CDR1 and CDR2: SGHAT, FQNNGV. The CDR3 length is 15 residues. Trimming stripped 5 bases from V and 1 base from J, with 11 bases between. The CDR3 spells CASSGRDKNTGELFF. CDR3 bases: TGTGCCAGCAGCGGTCGGGACAAGAACACCGGGGAGCTGTTTTTT.

This clonotype appeared a single time. Here the CDR3 reads CASSLRKTSGSTETQYF. The CDR3 nucleotides are TGTGCCAGCAGCTTACGTAAGACTAGCGGGAGTACCGAGACCCAGTACTTC. The rearrangement joins TRBV7-6 to TRBJ2-5; the match to TRBD2 covers 12 bases. Germline CDR1 is SGHVS and CDR2 is FNYEAQ. The CDR3 is 17 residues long. With V trimmed by 2 bases and J by 5 bases, 9 bases remained unmatched.

This clonotype was observed once. V gene TRBV2 combines with J gene TRBJ2-1; D is perhaps TRBD2 (5 bases). V was pared by 1 base and J by 0 bases, with 10 bases between. Germline lookup yields CDR1 SNHLY and CDR2 FYNNEI. This CDR3 has 16 amino acids. CDR3 DNA sequence: TGTGCCAGCAGTGAAGGGACTCGACCCTCCTACAATGAGCAGTTCTTC. Translating it yields CASSEGTRPSYNEQFF.

The gene calls are TRBV20-1 and TRBJ2-7, with D maybe TRBD2 (6 bases). Germline assignment: CDR1 DFQATT and CDR2 SNEGSKA (reference sequence). V was shortened by 0 bases and J by 3 bases, with 18 bases between the two germline ends. The CDR3 runs 16 residues. As DNA, the CDR3 is TGCAGTGCTAGAGATCACTCTCCCGGAGGGTTCTACGAGCAGTACTTC. Protein product: CSARDHSPGGFYEQYF.

This rearrangement joins TRBV20-1 to TRBJ1-4, with 8 bases fitting TRBD1. The J segment lost 8 bases and the V segment lost 4 bases, leaving 9 bases of the junction unmatched. Germline values: CDR1 DFQATT, CDR2 SNEGSKA (reference sequence). This CDR3 has 14 amino acids. The CDR3 coding sequence is TGCAGTGCTACGGACAGGGCTGTTAGGGAAAAACTGTTTTTT. Protein product: CSATDRAVREKLFF.

In nucleotides, the CDR3 is TGTGCCAGCAGCCCGCGGACTAGCGGGGGGCCACGAGAGACCCAGTACTTC. It translates to CASSPRTSGGPRETQYF. This chain links TRBV5-6 with TRBJ2-5; TRBD2 matches 14 bases. CDR1 and CDR2 (germline): SGHDT, YYEEEE. After removal of 4 bases from V and 4 bases from J, the junction contained 9 bases not matched to a gene. This CDR3 spans 17 amino acids. The variable domain in full, with the rest retrieved from reference TRBV5-6 and TRBJ2-5, is DAGVTQSPTHLIKTRGQQVTLRCSPKSGHDTVSWYQQALGQGPQFIFQYYEEEERQRGNFPDRFSGHQFPNYSSELNVNALLLGDSALYLCASSPRTSGGPRETQYFGPGTRLLVL.

This clonotype has at least ten counts. The chain combines TRBV12-3 or TRBV12-4 with TRBJ2-3; unclear D gene. V lost 7 bases and J 9 bases, leaving 11 bases between the germline ends. The CDR3 spans 11 residues. Here the CDR3 DNA reads TGTGCCAGCACCCAAGCCGCCACGCAGTATTTT. As protein: CASTQAATQYF.

This chain connects TRBV2 to TRBJ2-7; 9 bases line up with TRBD1. Trimming at V came to 7 bases and at J to 4 bases, leaving 11 bases not matched to a gene. CDR1 is SNHLY, CDR2 FYNNEI, per germline. The CDR3 sequence is 15 residues long. The CDR3 region has the DNA TGTGCCAGCAAACGCCTCGGGACAGGGAATTACGAGCAGTACTTC. As protein: CASKRLGTGNYEQYF. Based on the CDR3 plus reference TRBV2 and TRBJ2-7, the full variable domain is EPEVTQTPSHQVTQMGQEVILRCVPISNHLYFYWYRQILGQKVEFLVSFYNNEISEKSEIFDDQFSVERPDGSNFTLKIRSTKLEDSAMYFCASKRLGTGNYEQYFGPGTRLTVT.

The genes are TRBV12-3 or TRBV12-4 and TRBJ2-6; D could derive from TRBD1 or TRBD2 (5 bases each). This CDR3 spans 17 amino acids. The germline V and J ends were trimmed by 7 bases and 0 bases, with 16 bases remaining between them. CDR3 sequence: CASMRGAGTSGANVLTF. CDR3 sequence (DNA): TGTGCCAGCATGAGAGGAGCAGGGACCTCTGGGGCCAACGTCCTGACTTTC.

This chain connects TRBV3-1 to TRBJ1-4; D is undetermined. Germline CDR1 LGHDT, CDR2 YNNKEL (reference sequence). V was clipped by 1 base and J by 8 bases, with 8 bases between them. The CDR3 covers 13 residues. The CDR3: CASSQADGEKLFF. CDR3 nucleotides: TGTGCCAGCAGCCAAGCGGACGGGGAAAAACTGTTTTTT.

This clonotype has more than one count but fewer than ten. V is TRBV28 and J is TRBJ1-5, with a possible D match to TRBD1 (6 bases). The CDR3 loop spans 14 amino acids. Trimming left V 7 bases short and J 7 bases short, with 17 bases between. Germline assignment: CDR1 MDHEN and CDR2 SYDVKM. DNA of the CDR3: TGTGCCAGCATTCAAGGGGGGTTGGGACAGCCCCAGCATTTT. Translation: CASIQGGLGQPQHF. Looking up the rest from reference TRBV28 and TRBJ1-5 gives the full variable domain: DVKVTQSSRYLVKRTGEKVFLECVQDMDHENMFWYRQDPGLGLRLIYFSYDVKMKEKGDIPEGYSVSREKKERFSLILESASTNQTSMYLCASIQGGLGQPQHFGDGTRLSIL.

This sequence joins TRBV20-1 and TRBJ2-1, with 14 nucleotides matching TRBD2. V was pared by 6 bases and J by 0 bases, with 13 bases of the junction left unmatched. This CDR3 has 19 residues. Per the germline V gene, CDR1 is DFQATT and CDR2 is SNEGSKA (reference sequence). CDR3 DNA: TGCAGTGCAGACCGGGGACTAGCGGGAGTAGGAGTCTCCTACAATGAGCAGTTCTTC. Its protein is CSADRGLAGVGVSYNEQFF.

This clonotype was seen ten or more times. The chain is built from TRBV5-1 and TRBJ2-1; D may match TRBD1 or TRBD2 (5 bases each). V lost 0 bases, J lost 6 bases, and 13 bases lay in between. There are 15 residues in the CDR3. CDR1 is SGHRS and CDR2 is YFSETQ in the germline V gene. As DNA, the CDR3 is TGCGCCAGCAGCTTGGTAACTAGTGGGGCCAATGAGCAGTTCTTC. Its protein product is CASSLVTSGANEQFF.

This clonotype has a handful of counts. The rearrangement uses TRBV4-1 and TRBJ2-3, with 7 bases fitting TRBD2. CDR1 is MGHRA and CDR2 is YSYEKL in the germline V gene. CDR3 length equals 21 residues. With 0 bases clipped from V and 0 bases from J, the junction kept 18 bases outside the gene matches. CDR3 residues: CASSQEVRWGSGAPSTDTQYF. CDR3 bases: TGCGCCAGCAGCCAAGAGGTGAGGTGGGGCAGCGGGGCCCCTAGCACAGATACGCAGTATTTT.

The chain has TRBV20-1 and TRBJ2-3; TRBD2 agrees at 10 bases. CDR3 length equals 13 residues. CDR1 and CDR2 (germline): DFQATT, SNEGSKA (reference sequence). V lost 6 bases, J lost 2 bases, and 2 bases stayed unmatched. As DNA, the CDR3 is TGCAGTGCCGGACTAGCGGCCACAGATACGCAGTATTTT. This encodes CSAGLAATDTQYF.